One sample yielded the 30 T cell receptor beta chains listed below, sequenced in a study of spatial heterogeneity in lung cancer. TCRdb reprocessed the 5' RACE reads via MiXCR and lists one record per CDR3 protein. The repertoire holds under 25,000 distinct CDR3 sequences, with approximately 6.6% as singletons. Time point indicated: sample taken at primary tumor resection. No cell sorting; template was whole RNA from tumor, lung tissue or PBMC. This specimen consisted of PBMCs, obtained at surgery. Every receptor here comes from a male donor with early-stage non-small cell lung cancer.

The rearrangement joins TRBV18 to TRBJ2-5, with D possibly TRBD2 on 6 matching bases. The germline V gene has CDR1 KGHSH and CDR2 LQKENI. The V end lost 3 bases, the J end lost 2 bases, and 10 bases lay between the germline ends. This CDR3 comprises 14 residues. The DNA for the CDR3 is TGTGCCAGCTCACCCGGGACTGTACAAGAGACCCAGTACTTC. Encoded protein: CASSPGTVQETQYF.

This clonotype was detected many times. The gene calls are TRBV18 and TRBJ2-5; weak D call: TRBD2 (5 bases). V was trimmed by 2 bases and J by 2 bases, leaving 6 bases between them. Germline V CDR1 and CDR2: KGHSH, LQKENI. CDR3 size: 13 residues. The CDR3 DNA sequence: TGTGCCAGCTCACCAAGAGGGCAAGAGACCCAGTACTTC. This translates into CASSPRGQETQYF.

This clonotype showed up many times. V gene TRBV14 combines with J gene TRBJ2-5; D gene ambiguous. From germline, CDR1 is SGHDN and CDR2 FVKESK. With 0 bases removed from V and 5 bases from J, the gap between germline ends came to 7 bases. The CDR3 loop spans 13 amino acids. The CDR3, as DNA: TGTGCCAGCAGCCAAGAATTAGGGGAGACCCAGTACTTC. This codes for CASSQELGETQYF. The full variable domain, with the rest looked up from reference TRBV14 and TRBJ2-5, is EAGVTQFPSHSVIEKGQTVTLRCDPISGHDNLYWYRRVMGKEIKFLLHFVKESKQDESGMPNNRFLAERTGGTYSTLKVQPAELEDSGVYFCASSQELGETQYFGPGTRLLVL.

At least ten counts were recorded for this clonotype. The V gene is TRBV12-3 or TRBV12-4, the J gene TRBJ1-1; D unclear. This CDR3 is built from 12 residues. Trimming left V 4 bases short and J 3 bases short, with 6 bases between. The CDR3 bases are TGTGCCAGCAGTTCCAGGTACACTGAAGCTTTCTTT. Its protein product is CASSSRYTEAFF.

This clonotype has at least ten counts. This chain uses TRBV2 with TRBJ2-7; D remains ambiguous. Trimming pared 3 bases from V and 2 bases from J, leaving 8 bases between. The CDR3 spans 13 residues. Germline V gene lookup returns CDR1 SNHLY and CDR2 FYNNEI. The CDR3 DNA reads as TGTGCCAGCAGTGACTATGGGACCTACGAGCAGTACTTC. It codes for CASSDYGTYEQYF.

At least ten counts were recorded for this clonotype. The V gene is TRBV18, the J gene TRBJ1-1; TRBD1 might be the D (6 bases). CDR3 length equals 16 residues. Germline V gene sequence: CDR1 KGHSH, CDR2 LQKENI. Trimming removed 3 bases from V and 6 bases from J, with 20 bases in between. The CDR3, as DNA: TGTGCCAGCTCACCCCGCTCAACAGGGCCGATGGCTGAAGCTTTCTTT. Residues: CASSPRSTGPMAEAFF.

This clonotype was counted many times. This chain joins TRBV5-1 and TRBJ2-3; TRBD2 aligns across 13 bases. The CDR3 runs to 18 residues. J gave up 6 bases and V 0 bases, and 10 bases lay outside the gene matches. Germline lookup yields CDR1 SGHRS and CDR2 YFSETQ. Here the CDR3 reads CASSLDSSLAGGPDTQYF. Here the CDR3 DNA reads TGCGCCAGCAGCTTGGATTCCTCACTAGCGGGAGGGCCGGATACGCAGTATTTT. The entire variable domain, with the rest obtained from reference TRBV5-1 and TRBJ2-3, is as follows: KAGVTQTPRYLIKTRGQQVTLSCSPISGHRSVSWYQQTPGQGLQFLFEYFSETQRNKGNFPGRFSGRQFSNSRSEMNVSTLELGDSALYLCASSLDSSLAGGPDTQYFGPGTRLTVL.

This clonotype has ten or more counts. The V gene is TRBV19, the J gene TRBJ2-1; TRBD1 matches 7 bases. Germline assignment: CDR1 LNHDA and CDR2 SQIVND (reference sequence). The V gene end was trimmed by 5 bases and the J gene end by 7 bases; junction bases not matched to a gene: 8. The CDR3 extends over 14 amino acids. CDR3 sequence: CASSASGGSNEQFF. The CDR3 DNA follows: TGTGCCAGTAGTGCCTCAGGGGGTTCTAATGAGCAGTTCTTC.

This clonotype was observed many times. The chain uses TRBV25-1 and TRBJ2-2; no clear D. The V end was cut by 0 bases, the J end by 3 bases, with 11 bases between. Germline V CDR1 and CDR2: MGHDK, SYGVNS. The CDR3 has 16 residues. The CDR3 DNA sequence: TGTGCCAGCAGTGAATATGGCCGGGCGGACACCGGGGAGCTGTTTTTT. This encodes CASSEYGRADTGELFF.

The chain links TRBV11-3 to TRBJ2-5; D unclear. The V end was cut by 6 bases, the J end by 5 bases, with 13 bases between. This CDR3 contains 13 residues. Germline V gene data show CDR1 as SGHNT and CDR2 as YENEEA. The CDR3 region has the DNA TGTGCCAGCAGTACCGGGCCTCGGGAGACCCAGTACTTC. Amino acid sequence: CASSTGPRETQYF.

In its sample, this clonotype is medium-sized (0.01 to 0.1%). V usage is TRBV5-1 and J usage is TRBJ2-5; maybe TRBD1 (7 bases). The CDR3 is made up of 16 amino acids. V was shortened by 1 base and J by 1 base, with 14 bases between the two germline ends. Per germline, CDR1 SGHRS and CDR2 YFSETQ. In DNA, the CDR3 is TGCGCCAGCAGCTTGTGGCAGGGGGGAATCCAAGAGACCCAGTACTTC. It is translated as CASSLWQGGIQETQYF.

This clonotype has a count of ten or more. The genes are TRBV7-9 and TRBJ1-1; D ambiguous. There are 12 residues in the CDR3. Trimming cost V 0 bases and J 5 bases, with 4 bases left between them. Looked up from germline, CDR1 is SEHNR and CDR2 is FQNEAQ (reference sequence). As DNA, the CDR3 is TGTGCCAGCAGCTTAGCGTTGACTGAAGCTTTCTTT. It is translated as CASSLALTEAFF.

This clonotype was detected many times. V usage is TRBV7-9 and J usage is TRBJ2-3, with 7 bases identical to TRBD1. V trimming: 7 bases; J trimming: 2 bases; junction bases outside the gene matches: 9. The CDR3 runs 15 residues. Germline assignment: CDR1 SEHNR and CDR2 FQNEAQ (reference sequence). CDR3 in amino acids: CASTLQGSPTDTQYF. The CDR3 bases are TGTGCCAGCACCCTACAGGGGTCCCCCACAGATACGCAGTATTTT.

This clonotype has a count of ten or more. The genes are TRBV19 and TRBJ1-2, with D tentatively TRBD1 (5 bases). Between the trimmed V and J ends, which lost 2 bases and 4 bases, there was a span of 11 bases. This CDR3 has 14 residues. Germline CDR1 is LNHDA and CDR2 is SQIVND (reference sequence). CDR3 DNA: TGTGCCAGTAGTATACCGGGACCGAGCTATGGCTACACCTTC. It encodes CASSIPGPSYGYTF.

The chain joins TRBV5-1 to TRBJ2-1; 15 positions agree with TRBD2. This CDR3 is built from 19 residues. The V gene end was trimmed by 3 bases and the J gene end by 1 base; junction bases not matched to a gene: 8. The germline gives CDR1 SGHRS, CDR2 YFSETQ. The DNA for the CDR3 is TGCGCCAGCAGCTACCAGGGACTAGCGGGAGGTCCTTCCTACAATGAGCAGTTCTTC. This codes for CASSYQGLAGGPSYNEQFF.

V gene TRBV6-1 combines with J gene TRBJ1-2, with D hard to call. From germline, CDR1 is MNHNS and CDR2 SASEGT. This CDR3 contains 12 residues. Trimming pared 4 bases from V and 2 bases from J, leaving 5 bases between. CDR3: CASSARNYGYTF. In DNA form, the CDR3 reads TGTGCCAGCAGTGCCAGGAACTATGGCTACACCTTC.

This clonotype was recorded many times. The chain combines TRBV6-1 with TRBJ2-7; perhaps TRBD1 as D (6 bases). The CDR3 consists of 14 residues. CDR1 MNHNS and CDR2 SASEGT come from the germline V gene. Trimming removed 5 bases at V and 3 bases at J, with 14 bases between. The CDR3 sequence is CASSIRGYGYEQYF. CDR3 bases: TGTGCCAGCAGTATCAGGGGATATGGCTACGAGCAGTACTTC.

This clonotype was seen at least ten times. The chain combines TRBV5-6 with TRBJ2-7, with 9 nucleotides matching TRBD1. CDR1 and CDR2 from the germline V gene are SGHDT and YYEEEE. Trimming took 4 bases from V and 4 from J; bases not matched to a gene: 9. This CDR3 region has 15 residues. The CDR3 spells CASSGYGTGRYEQYF. The CDR3 coding sequence is TGTGCCAGCAGCGGCTATGGGACAGGGCGATACGAGCAGTACTTC.

This clonotype was seen many times. This sequence joins TRBV20-1 and TRBJ1-2; D not certain. V lost 4 bases, J lost 1 base, and 10 bases lay in between. The CDR3 is made up of 13 amino acids. In germline, CDR1 is DFQATT, CDR2 SNEGSKA (reference sequence). The CDR3 DNA reads TGCAGTGCTACAGACATGTTTAACTATGGCTACACCTTC. Its protein is CSATDMFNYGYTF.

The chain joins TRBV3-1 to TRBJ1-3; D not resolved. The V gene's germline CDR1 is LGHDT and CDR2 YNNKEL (reference sequence). The CDR3 is made up of 15 amino acids. Trimming took 1 base from V and 0 from J, leaving 7 bases between them. The DNA of the CDR3 is TGTGCCAGCAGCCAAGTGAGGAACTCTGGAAACACCATATATTTT. Its protein product is CASSQVRNSGNTIYF.

As regards this clonotype: This sequence may be a read error, since a much larger clone differs from it by one base. This chain joins TRBV25-1 and TRBJ2-2; TRBD2 might be the D (6 bases). CDR3 length: 14 amino acids. CDR1 and CDR2 (germline): MGHDK, SYGVNS. In DNA, the CDR3 is TGTGCCAGCAGTGCCGCGGGGAACACCGGGGAGCCGTTTTTT. Translated: CASSAAGNTGEPFF.

The V gene is TRBV28, the J gene TRBJ2-3; D uncertain. Germline-derived CDR1 and CDR2 are MDHEN and SYDVKM. Trimming stripped 4 bases from V and 4 bases from J, with 15 bases between. The CDR3 is 15 residues long. The CDR3 DNA is TGTGCCAGCAGTTCAGGAGCTTCTTACCCAGATACGCAGTATTTT. Encoded protein: CASSSGASYPDTQYF. Drawing the rest from reference TRBV28 and TRBJ2-3, the complete variable domain is DVKVTQSSRYLVKRTGEKVFLECVQDMDHENMFWYRQDPGLGLRLIYFSYDVKMKEKGDIPEGYSVSREKKERFSLILESASTNQTSMYLCASSSGASYPDTQYFGPGTRLTVL.

This clonotype was seen repeatedly, ten times or more. This chain joins TRBV28 and TRBJ2-1; D is possibly TRBD2 (5 bases). This CDR3 contains 15 residues. V was trimmed by 3 bases and J by 1 base, leaving 10 bases between them. Per the germline V gene, CDR1 is MDHEN and CDR2 is SYDVKM. The CDR3 DNA reads as TGTGCCAGCAGTTTTTCGGCGGGTTCCTACAATGAGCAGTTCTTC. It translates to CASSFSAGSYNEQFF.

There are a few counts of this clonotype. V and J are TRBV12-3 or TRBV12-4 and TRBJ2-3, with D tentatively TRBD1 or TRBD2 (6 bases each). V lost 6 bases, J lost 2 bases, and 12 bases lay in between. The CDR3 is 14 residues long. CDR3 amino acids: CASRLGGPTDTQYF. DNA for the CDR3: TGTGCCAGCAGGTTGGGGGGCCCCACAGATACGCAGTATTTT.

In its sample, this clonotype was seen many times. The rearrangement links TRBV2 to TRBJ1-1; D is perhaps TRBD1 (5 bases). This CDR3 has 12 amino acids. Germline CDR1 and CDR2: SNHLY and FYNNEI. V was shortened by 7 bases and J by 4 bases, with 10 bases between the two germline ends. The CDR3 is CASNEGRTEAFF. DNA of the CDR3: TGTGCCAGCAACGAGGGACGCACTGAAGCTTTCTTT.

This clonotype is deemed medium-sized. This sequence joins TRBV10-3 and TRBJ1-2; 7 nucleotides match TRBD1. Trimming removed 10 bases from V and 6 bases from J; junction bases left unmatched: 8. Germline CDR1 ENHRY, CDR2 SYGVKD. The CDR3 is 12 amino acids. CDR3 nucleotide sequence: TGTGCCACCGAGGGACAGTGGAATGGCTACACCTTC. Translation: CATEGQWNGYTF.

This clonotype showed up many times. The gene calls are TRBV24-1 and TRBJ1-6; no clear D gene. The CDR3 loop spans 11 amino acids. Per the germline V gene, CDR1 is KGHDR and CDR2 is SFDVKD. V lost 9 bases and J 8 bases, leaving 7 bases between the germline ends. In DNA form, the CDR3 reads TGTGCCACCCGACGGGATTCACCCCTCCACTTT. Translated: CATRRDSPLHF.

V gene TRBV5-1 combines with J gene TRBJ2-7; TRBD2 agrees at 8 bases. V shed 1 base and J 2 bases; nucleotides not matched to a gene: 2. Germline loops: CDR1 SGHRS, CDR2 YFSETQ. The CDR3 contains 14 residues. CDR3 nucleotides: TGCGCCAGCAGCTTGAGCGGGGGTGCCTACGAGCAGTACTTC. This gives the protein CASSLSGGAYEQYF.

This clonotype was counted at least ten times. This chain connects TRBV5-1 to TRBJ2-1, with D perhaps given as TRBD1 or TRBD2 (5 bases each). Germline V gene lookup returns CDR1 SGHRS and CDR2 YFSETQ. Trimming took off 4 bases at V and 7 bases at J, with 15 bases between the two ends. The CDR3 is made up of 14 amino acids. CDR3 loop: CASSGAGATNEQFF. The CDR3 DNA follows: TGCGCCAGCAGCGGAGCCGGGGCCACGAATGAGCAGTTCTTC.

Ten or more counts support this clonotype. This chain connects TRBV30 to TRBJ2-7; 10 nucleotides line up with TRBD1. The germline V gene has CDR1 GTSNPN and CDR2 SVGIG (reference sequence). The ends lost 2 bases at V and 3 bases at J; junction bases unmatched: 1. This CDR3 contains 13 residues. CDR3 protein: CAWSWTGGYEQYF. The CDR3, as DNA: TGTGCCTGGAGTTGGACAGGGGGCTACGAGCAGTACTTC.